Listed below are T cell receptor beta chains from one sample, sequenced in a study of blood T cell repertoires in COVID-19. Libraries were prepared by immunoSEQ multiplex PCR; TCRdb keeps only in-frame clonotypes and omits some of them. Here the sample spans 200,000 or so clones, 88% being singletons. What was sequenced was peripheral blood. The receptors originated from a woman in her forties who had recovered from COVID-19. Both conserved end residues are part of each CDR3. The order of the fields is V gene, D gene, CDR3 length, clone size, J gene, CDR3 protein, CDR3 DNA. The D gene is left open where the match is weak. Size values are once, few and many counts, or a class for expanded clones, and some rows have none.

V gene: TRBV6-6; D gene: -; CDR3 length: 15; clone size: once; J gene: TRBJ2-7; CDR3 protein: CASSYVEVWNYEQYF; CDR3 DNA: TGTGCCAGCAGTTATGTGGAGGTGTGGAACTACGAGCAGTACTTC
V gene: TRBV18; D gene: TRBD1; CDR3 length: 13; clone size: -; J gene: TRBJ1-5; CDR3 protein: CASSLGTGQPQHF; CDR3 DNA: TGTGCCAGCTCACTAGGGACAGGACAGCCCCAGCATTTT
V gene: TRBV9; D gene: TRBD1; CDR3 length: 15; clone size: -; J gene: TRBJ2-7; CDR3 protein: CASSASGGPSYEQYF; CDR3 DNA: TGTGCCAGCAGCGCTTCAGGGGGCCCCTCCTACGAGCAGTACTTC
V gene: TRBV5-1; D gene: TRBD1; CDR3 length: 16; clone size: -; J gene: TRBJ1-3; CDR3 protein: CASRTGTAGSGNTIYF; CDR3 DNA: TGCGCCAGCAGAACCGGGACAGCGGGCTCTGGAAACACCATATATTTT
V gene: TRBV7-9; D gene: -; CDR3 length: 16; clone size: few; J gene: TRBJ2-1; CDR3 protein: CASSLAEDYARDEQFF; CDR3 DNA: TGTGCCAGCAGCTTAGCCGAGGACTATGCAAGGGATGAGCAGTTCTTC
V gene: TRBV11-3; D gene: -; CDR3 length: 14; clone size: -; J gene: TRBJ2-7; CDR3 protein: CASSLSGRGYEQYF; CDR3 DNA: TGTGCCAGCAGCTTAAGCGGGCGGGGCTACGAGCAGTACTTC
V gene: TRBV7-2; D gene: TRBD2; CDR3 length: 17; clone size: once; J gene: TRBJ2-1; CDR3 protein: CASSSTSAGGPYNEQFF; CDR3 DNA: TGTGCCAGCAGCTCAACATCAGCGGGAGGACCCTACAATGAGCAGTTCTTC
V gene: TRBV19; D gene: TRBD1; CDR3 length: 16; clone size: -; J gene: TRBJ1-3; CDR3 protein: CASMGTGSPTGNTIYF; CDR3 DNA: TGTGCCAGTATGGGGACAGGAAGTCCTACTGGAAACACCATATATTTT
V gene: TRBV7-9; D gene: TRBD2; CDR3 length: 17; clone size: -; J gene: TRBJ2-2; CDR3 protein: CASSFPFERESTGELFF; CDR3 DNA: TGTGCCAGCAGCTTCCCCTTTGAGCGGGAGAGCACCGGGGAGCTGTTTTTT
V gene: TRBV30; D gene: TRBD2; CDR3 length: 16; clone size: once; J gene: TRBJ2-3; CDR3 protein: CAWSKLAGGPRDTQYF; CDR3 DNA: TGTGCCTGGAGCAAACTAGCGGGAGGGCCAAGGGATACGCAGTATTTT